Following are 21 T cell receptor beta chains from one sample sequenced in a study of memory CD4+ T cells and cytomegalovirus serostatus. TCRdb keeps only in-frame clones here, not all; method: immunoSEQ multiplex PCR. The table records about 58,000 clones, roughly 84% of them present only once. The sort gate was single viable CD3+CD4+CD8-CD45RO+ cells for memory CD4+ T cells. Sequencing used memory CD4+ T cells from blood. Receptors were obtained from an adult in good health and CMV-seronegative. Some clones in this sample may be carry-over from other donors' samples.

This chain joins TRBV19 and TRBJ2-3; the D gene could be TRBD1 or TRBD2 (5 bases each). Between the trimmed V and J ends, which lost 5 bases and 2 bases, there was a span of 8 bases. Germline V gene lookup returns CDR1 LNHDA and CDR2 SQIVND (reference sequence). The CDR3 spans 13 residues. This CDR3 reads CASSQGVTDTQYF. CDR3 nucleotide sequence: TGTGCCAGTAGTCAGGGAGTCACAGATACGCAGTATTTT.

The sample holds a few counts of this clone. The sample has other DNA sequences that encode this CDR3 too. J is TRBJ2-7 and V is TRBV7-9; TRBD2 might be the D (5 bases). CDR3 length equals 13 residues. Trimming pared 5 bases from V and 3 bases from J, leaving 11 bases between. Germline V lookup: CDR1 SEHNR, CDR2 FQNEAQ (reference sequence). CDR3 sequence reads: CASSPGLIYEQYF. The CDR3 DNA reads TGTGCCAGCAGCCCCGGACTCATCTACGAGCAGTACTTC.

The chain uses TRBV7-9 and TRBJ1-4, with D possibly being TRBD1 (5 bases). CDR1 and CDR2 (germline): SEHNR, FQNEAQ (reference sequence). V gave up 6 bases and J gave up 4 bases, with 18 bases separating them. This CDR3 is built from 16 residues. CDR3: CASRPAERGGNEKLFF. The CDR3 region has the DNA TGTGCCAGCAGACCGGCAGAGAGGGGCGGTAATGAAAAACTGTTTTTT.

The chain has TRBV5-4 and TRBJ2-1; no firm D call. Germline assignment: CDR1 SGHNT and CDR2 YYREEE (reference sequence). The CDR3 loop spans 12 amino acids. Trimming removed 4 bases at V and 12 bases at J, with 14 bases between. The CDR3: CASSSPDMSQFF. CDR3 sequence (DNA): TGTGCCAGCAGCAGTCCTGACATGTCGCAGTTCTTC.

This chain joins TRBV18 and TRBJ1-5; D is possibly TRBD1 (6 bases). The CDR3 spans 17 residues. V lost 6 bases, J lost 6 bases, and 24 bases lay in between. Germline assignment: CDR1 KGHSH and CDR2 LQKENI. The CDR3: CASSPYSRGGYGQPQHF. The CDR3 coding sequence is TGTGCCAGCTCTCCCTATTCTCGGGGGGGCTATGGTCAGCCCCAGCATTTT.

The chain carries TRBV19 and TRBJ2-7; 10 bases align to TRBD2. Germline V gives CDR1 LNHDA, CDR2 SQIVND (reference sequence). V trimming: 3 bases; J trimming: 3 bases; junction bases outside the gene matches: 5. The CDR3 consists of 15 residues. The CDR3 region is CASSMQREGRYEQYF. CDR3 nucleotide sequence: TGTGCCAGTAGTATGCAGCGGGAGGGCCGCTACGAGCAGTACTTC.

This clone turned up a few times. V gene TRBV30 combines with J gene TRBJ1-4; unclear D gene. Trimming shortened V by 0 bases and J by 8 bases, and 7 bases separated the two germline ends. CDR1 is GTSNPN, CDR2 SVGIG, per germline (reference sequence). The CDR3 sequence is 12 residues long. CDR3 residues: CAWSVLREKLFF. The CDR3 nucleotides are TGTGCCTGGAGTGTGTTGAGGGAAAAACTGTTTTTT.

This clone was counted only a few times. The chain combines TRBV29-1 with TRBJ2-3, with D perhaps TRBD1 (5 bases). Between the trimmed V and J ends, which lost 3 bases and 3 bases, there was a span of 10 bases. CDR3 length: 13 amino acids. Germline V gene sequence: CDR1 SQVTM, CDR2 ANQGSEA. CDR3 in amino acids: CSVEETATDTQYF. In DNA, the CDR3 is TGCAGCGTTGAGGAGACAGCAACAGATACGCAGTATTTT.

In its sample, this clone was seen a few times. The J gene is TRBJ1-6, the V gene TRBV2, with D possibly matching TRBD1 (5 bases). V gave up 2 bases and J gave up 9 bases, with 11 bases separating them. The CDR3 covers 14 residues. The germline V gene encodes CDR1 SNHLY and CDR2 FYNNEI. For the CDR3, the DNA is TGTGCCAGCAGTGAACCCAGGGTCGCTTCACCCCTCCACTTT. Protein: CASSEPRVASPLHF. Together with reference TRBV2 and TRBJ1-6, the CDR3 gives the full variable domain: EPEVTQTPSHQVTQMGQEVILRCVPISNHLYFYWYRQILGQKVEFLVSFYNNEISEKSEIFDDQFSVERPDGSNFTLKIRSTKLEDSAMYFCASSEPRVASPLHFGNGTRLTVT.

The CDR3 DNA follows: TGCGCCAGCAGCTTGGACACTAGCGGGAGGGCTGACGAGCAGTACTTC. Translated, it gives CASSLDTSGRADEQYF. The chain couples TRBV5-1 to TRBJ2-7; 13 nucleotides align to TRBD2. Trimming at V came to 0 bases and at J to 5 bases, leaving 5 bases not matched to a gene. The length of the CDR3 is 16 residues. Germline CDR1 reads SGHRS; CDR2 reads YFSETQ.

J is TRBJ1-2 and V is TRBV9; D is possibly TRBD1 (6 bases). This CDR3 has 12 residues. The germline V gene has CDR1 SGDLS and CDR2 YYNGEE. V shed 3 bases and J shed 7 bases, with 10 bases lying between them. The CDR3 coding sequence is TGTGCCAGCAGCGCCACAGGGTTTGGCTACACCTTC. Protein sequence: CASSATGFGYTF. The whole variable domain, filled in from reference TRBV9 and TRBJ1-2, reads DSGVTQTPKHLITATGQRVTLRCSPRSGDLSVYWYQQSLDQGLQFLIQYYNGEERAKGNILERFSAQQFPDLHSELNLSSLELGDSALYFCASSATGFGYTFGSGTRLTVV.

This clone has a single count. CDR3 DNA sequence: TGCGCCAGCAGCTTGAGGGCGGGAGTAATAAATAATGAGCAGTTCTTC. It codes for CASSLRAGVINNEQFF. This chain joins TRBV5-1 and TRBJ2-1; TRBD2 matches at 7 bases. The CDR3 runs 16 residues. In germline, CDR1 is SGHRS, CDR2 YFSETQ. Unmatched junction bases numbered 11, after V lost 1 base and J lost 7 bases.

V usage is TRBV14 and J usage is TRBJ2-2; no definite D call. This CDR3 spans 16 amino acids. The V end lost 1 base, the J end lost 2 bases, and 11 bases lay between the germline ends. The germline V gene encodes CDR1 SGHDN and CDR2 FVKESK. CDR3 sequence: CASSQVKGFNTGELFF. The CDR3 DNA sequence: TGTGCCAGCAGCCAAGTTAAGGGCTTTAACACCGGGGAGCTGTTTTTT. Full variable domain (missing parts from reference TRBV14 and TRBJ2-2): EAGVTQFPSHSVIEKGQTVTLRCDPISGHDNLYWYRRVMGKEIKFLLHFVKESKQDESGMPNNRFLAERTGGTYSTLKVQPAELEDSGVYFCASSQVKGFNTGELFFGEGSRLTVL.

V usage is TRBV6-5 and J usage is TRBJ2-5; D is unresolved. V lost 6 bases, J lost 7 bases, and 15 bases lay in between. Germline V gene lookup returns CDR1 MNHEY and CDR2 SVGAGI. The CDR3 contains 13 residues. The DNA of the CDR3 is TGTGCCAGCAGGGTCTCGATATATGGGACCCAGTACTTC. Translated, it gives CASRVSIYGTQYF.

This sequence joins TRBV28 and TRBJ2-7; no definite D call. This CDR3 comprises 15 residues. CDR1 is MDHEN, CDR2 SYDVKM, per germline. V was cut by 7 bases and J by 0 bases, with 16 bases left in between. CDR3 sequence reads: CASKTFGVSSYEQYF. Here the CDR3 DNA reads TGTGCCAGCAAGACCTTTGGGGTAAGCTCCTACGAGCAGTACTTC.

The rearrangement links TRBV6-1 to TRBJ1-1, with 12 bases matching TRBD1. Germline loops: CDR1 MNHNS, CDR2 SASEGT. Unmatched junction bases numbered 10, after V lost 4 bases and J lost 10 bases. This CDR3 has 15 residues. CDR3 bases: TGTGCCAGCAGTGCAGGGGGGACAGGGGGCGCGACAGCTTTCTTT. It yields the protein CASSAGGTGGATAFF.

The chain uses TRBV28 and TRBJ1-2; D may be TRBD1 (5 bases). Trimming removed 7 bases from V and 3 bases from J, with 18 bases in between. The CDR3 is made up of 15 amino acids. Germline loops: CDR1 MDHEN, CDR2 SYDVKM. CDR3 region: CASTRGRAGDYGYTF. The CDR3 region has the DNA TGTGCCAGCACCCGTGGCAGGGCGGGGGACTATGGCTACACCTTC.

The rearrangement uses TRBV7-9 and TRBJ2-2, with TRBD2 matching 12 bases. CDR3 size: 17 residues. The ends lost 5 bases at V and 0 bases at J; junction bases unmatched: 4. The germline CDR1 and CDR2 sequences are SEHNR and FQNEAQ (reference sequence). The CDR3 nucleotides read TGTGCCAGCAGCCACAGGACTAGCGGGGCGAACACCGGGGAGCTGTTTTTT. Translated, it gives CASSHRTSGANTGELFF.

Only one count was recorded for this clone. The V gene is TRBV19, the J gene TRBJ1-4; TRBD1 agrees at 10 bases. Germline loops: CDR1 LNHDA, CDR2 SQIVND (reference sequence). The CDR3 is made up of 15 amino acids. The ends lost 5 bases at V and 8 bases at J; junction bases unmatched: 8. This chain's CDR3 is CASSYGGTGDEKLFF. The CDR3 DNA reads as TGTGCCAGTAGTTACGGTGGGACAGGGGACGAAAAACTGTTTTTT.

The chain couples TRBV6-5 to TRBJ2-7, with 9 nucleotides matching TRBD1. The germline CDR1 and CDR2 sequences are MNHEY and SVGAGI. CDR3 length equals 13 residues. The J segment lost 6 bases and the V segment lost 6 bases, leaving 6 bases of the junction unmatched. Here the CDR3 DNA reads TGTGCCAGCAGGAGGGACAGGGCTACCGAGCAGTACTTC. Translated: CASRRDRATEQYF.

V gene TRBV15 combines with J gene TRBJ2-3; a weak D match, TRBD2 (5 bases). This CDR3 region has 15 residues. V dropped 0 bases and J dropped 1 base, with 8 bases sitting between them. Per germline, CDR1 LNHNV and CDR2 YYDKDF (reference sequence). The CDR3 spells CATSRESGGTDTQYF. For the CDR3, the DNA is TGTGCCACCAGCAGAGAAAGCGGCGGCACAGATACGCAGTATTTT.